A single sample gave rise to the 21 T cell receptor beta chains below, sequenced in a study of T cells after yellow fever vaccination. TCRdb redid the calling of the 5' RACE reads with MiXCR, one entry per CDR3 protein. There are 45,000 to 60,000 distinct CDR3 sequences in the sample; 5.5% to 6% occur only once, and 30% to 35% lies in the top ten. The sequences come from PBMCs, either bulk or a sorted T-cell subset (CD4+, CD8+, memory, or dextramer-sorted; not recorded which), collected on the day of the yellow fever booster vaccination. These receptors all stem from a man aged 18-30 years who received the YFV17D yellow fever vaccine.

Here the CDR3 DNA reads TGCAGTGCGTCGGGACTAGCGGGATTCGGGTATACGCAGTATTTT. Translating gives CSASGLAGFGYTQYF. The chain couples TRBV20-1 to TRBJ2-3; 13 bases line up with TRBD2. CDR1 is DFQATT, CDR2 SNEGSKA, per germline (reference sequence). This CDR3 comprises 15 residues. V was pared by 6 bases and J by 7 bases, with 10 bases of the junction left unmatched.

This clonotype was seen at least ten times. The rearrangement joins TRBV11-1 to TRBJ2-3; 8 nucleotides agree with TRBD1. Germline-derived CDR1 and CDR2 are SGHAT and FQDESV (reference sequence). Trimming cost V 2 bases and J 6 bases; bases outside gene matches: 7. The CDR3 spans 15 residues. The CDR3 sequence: CASSLPRGLGDTQYF. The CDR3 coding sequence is TGTGCCAGCAGCTTACCCAGGGGGCTTGGGGATACGCAGTATTTT. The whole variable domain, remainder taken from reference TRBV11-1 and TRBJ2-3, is EAEVAQSPRYKITEKSQAVAFWCDPISGHATLYWYRQILGQGPELLVQFQDESVVDDSQLPKDRFSAERLKGVDSTLKIQPAELGDSAMYLCASSLPRGLGDTQYFGPGTRLTVL.

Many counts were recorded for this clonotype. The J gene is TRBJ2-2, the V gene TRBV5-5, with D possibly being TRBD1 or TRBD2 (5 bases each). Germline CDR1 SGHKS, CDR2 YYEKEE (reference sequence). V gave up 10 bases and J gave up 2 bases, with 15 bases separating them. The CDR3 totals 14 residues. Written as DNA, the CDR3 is TGTGCCGGAGAAGGGGACGTCAACACCGGGGAGCTGTTTTTT. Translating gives CAGEGDVNTGELFF. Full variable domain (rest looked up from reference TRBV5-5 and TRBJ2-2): DAGVTQSPTHLIKTRGQQVTLRCSPISGHKSVSWYQQVLGQGPQFIFQYYEKEERGRGNFPDRFSARQFPNYSSELNVNALLLGDSALYLCAGEGDVNTGELFFGEGSRLTVL.

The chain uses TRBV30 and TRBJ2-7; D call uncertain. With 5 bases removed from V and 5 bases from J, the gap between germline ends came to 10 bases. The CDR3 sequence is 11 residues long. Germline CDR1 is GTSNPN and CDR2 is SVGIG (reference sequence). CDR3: CAWGGWDEQYF. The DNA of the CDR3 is TGTGCCTGGGGTGGCTGGGACGAGCAGTACTTC.

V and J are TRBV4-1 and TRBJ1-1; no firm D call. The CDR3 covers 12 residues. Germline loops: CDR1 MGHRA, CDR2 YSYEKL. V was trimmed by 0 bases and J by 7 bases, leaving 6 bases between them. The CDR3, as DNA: TGCGCCAGCAGCCAAGATAGCTATGAAGCTTTCTTT. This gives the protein CASSQDSYEAFF.

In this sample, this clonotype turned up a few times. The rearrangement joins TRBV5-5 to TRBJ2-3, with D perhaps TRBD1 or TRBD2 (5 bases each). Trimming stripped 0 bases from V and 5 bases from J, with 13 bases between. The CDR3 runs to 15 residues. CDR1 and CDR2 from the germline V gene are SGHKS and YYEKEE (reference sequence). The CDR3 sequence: CASSLVGAGVDTQYF. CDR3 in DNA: TGTGCCAGCAGCTTGGTCGGGGCAGGAGTAGATACGCAGTATTTT.

The CDR3 reads CAGVGNTDTQYF. The CDR3 coding sequence is TGTGCTGGAGTGGGAAATACAGATACGCAGTATTTT. This chain joins TRBV12-5 and TRBJ2-3; D is undetermined. Germline CDR1 and CDR2: LGHNT and FRNRAP. V was pared by 11 bases and J by 3 bases, with 12 bases between. The CDR3 has 12 amino acids.

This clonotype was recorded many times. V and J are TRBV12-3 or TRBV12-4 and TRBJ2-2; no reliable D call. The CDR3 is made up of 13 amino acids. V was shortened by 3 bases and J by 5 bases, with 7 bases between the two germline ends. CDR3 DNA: TGTGCCAGCAGTTTTTGGAATACCGGGGAGCTGTTTTTT. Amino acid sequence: CASSFWNTGELFF.

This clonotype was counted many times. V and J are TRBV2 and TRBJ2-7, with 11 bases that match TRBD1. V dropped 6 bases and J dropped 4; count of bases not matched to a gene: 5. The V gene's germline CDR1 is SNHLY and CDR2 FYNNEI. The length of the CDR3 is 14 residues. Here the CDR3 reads CASSTGTGGYEQYF. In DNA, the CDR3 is TGTGCCAGCAGCACCGGGACAGGGGGATACGAGCAGTACTTC.

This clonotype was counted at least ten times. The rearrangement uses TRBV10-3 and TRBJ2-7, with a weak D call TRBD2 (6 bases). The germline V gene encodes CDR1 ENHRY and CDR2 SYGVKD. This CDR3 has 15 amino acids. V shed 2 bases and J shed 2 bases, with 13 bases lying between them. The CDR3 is CAISESVEGAYEQYF. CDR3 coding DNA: TGTGCCATCAGTGAGAGCGTGGAGGGTGCCTACGAGCAGTACTTC.

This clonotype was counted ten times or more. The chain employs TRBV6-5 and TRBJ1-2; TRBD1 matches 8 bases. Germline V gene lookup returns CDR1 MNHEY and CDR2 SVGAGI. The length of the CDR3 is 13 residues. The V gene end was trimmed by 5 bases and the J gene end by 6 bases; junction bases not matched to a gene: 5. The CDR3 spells CASSPDRVDGYTF. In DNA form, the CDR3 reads TGTGCCAGCAGTCCGGACAGGGTTGATGGCTACACCTTC.

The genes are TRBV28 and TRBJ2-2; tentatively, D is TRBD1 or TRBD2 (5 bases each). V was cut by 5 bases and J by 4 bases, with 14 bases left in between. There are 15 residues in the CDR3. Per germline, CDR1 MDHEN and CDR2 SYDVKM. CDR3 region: CASSKIQGVTGELFF. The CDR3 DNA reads TGTGCCAGCAGTAAAATTCAGGGAGTCACCGGGGAGCTGTTTTTT. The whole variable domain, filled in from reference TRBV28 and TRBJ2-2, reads DVKVTQSSRYLVKRTGEKVFLECVQDMDHENMFWYRQDPGLGLRLIYFSYDVKMKEKGDIPEGYSVSREKKERFSLILESASTNQTSMYLCASSKIQGVTGELFFGEGSRLTVL.

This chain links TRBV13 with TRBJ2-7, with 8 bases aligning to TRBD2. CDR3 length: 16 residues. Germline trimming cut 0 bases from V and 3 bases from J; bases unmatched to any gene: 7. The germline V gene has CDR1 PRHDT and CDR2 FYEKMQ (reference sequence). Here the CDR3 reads CASSLGLGLAGYEQYF. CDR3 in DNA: TGTGCCAGCAGCTTAGGTTTAGGGCTAGCGGGCTACGAGCAGTACTTC.

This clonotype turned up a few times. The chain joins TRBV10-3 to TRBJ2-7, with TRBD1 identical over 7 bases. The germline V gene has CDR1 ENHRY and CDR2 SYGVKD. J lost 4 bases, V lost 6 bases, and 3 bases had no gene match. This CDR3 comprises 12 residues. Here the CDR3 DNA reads TGTGCCATCAGCCTGGACAGGTACGAGCAGTACGTC. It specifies CAISLDRYEQYV.

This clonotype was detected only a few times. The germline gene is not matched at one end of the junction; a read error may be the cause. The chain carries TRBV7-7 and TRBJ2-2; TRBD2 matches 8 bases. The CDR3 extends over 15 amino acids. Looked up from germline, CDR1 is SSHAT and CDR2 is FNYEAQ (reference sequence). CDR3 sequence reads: CASSPPGGAAGELFF. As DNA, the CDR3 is TGTGCTAGCAGCCCCCCGGGGGGGGCCGCCGGGGAGCTGTTTTTT.

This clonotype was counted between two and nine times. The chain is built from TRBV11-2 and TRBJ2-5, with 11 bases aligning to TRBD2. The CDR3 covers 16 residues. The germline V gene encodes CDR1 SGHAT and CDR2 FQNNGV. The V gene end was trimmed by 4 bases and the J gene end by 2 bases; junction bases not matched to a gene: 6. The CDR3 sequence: CASSSKGLAEQETQYF. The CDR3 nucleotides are TGTGCCAGCAGCTCAAAGGGACTAGCGGAGCAAGAGACCCAGTACTTC.

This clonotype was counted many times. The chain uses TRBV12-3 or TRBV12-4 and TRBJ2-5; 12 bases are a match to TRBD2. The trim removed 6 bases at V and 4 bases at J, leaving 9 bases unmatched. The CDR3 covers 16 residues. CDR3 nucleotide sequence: TGTGCCAGCAGCTCCGGTCCGGGACTAGCGGGAGAGACCCAGTACTTC. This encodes CASSSGPGLAGETQYF.

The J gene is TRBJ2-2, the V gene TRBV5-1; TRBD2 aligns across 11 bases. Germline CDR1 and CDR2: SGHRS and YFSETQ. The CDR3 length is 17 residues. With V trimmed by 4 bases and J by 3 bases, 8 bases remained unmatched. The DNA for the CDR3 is TGCGCCAGCAGCCGGGACCTAGCGGGGGGCGACACCGGGGAGCTGTTTTTT. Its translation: CASSRDLAGGDTGELFF.

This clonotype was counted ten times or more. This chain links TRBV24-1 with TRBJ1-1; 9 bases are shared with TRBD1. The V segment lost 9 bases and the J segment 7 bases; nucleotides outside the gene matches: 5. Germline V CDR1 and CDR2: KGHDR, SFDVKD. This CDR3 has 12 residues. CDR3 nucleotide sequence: TGTGCCACCGGGACAGGGAAAAATGAAGCTTTCTTT. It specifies CATGTGKNEAFF.

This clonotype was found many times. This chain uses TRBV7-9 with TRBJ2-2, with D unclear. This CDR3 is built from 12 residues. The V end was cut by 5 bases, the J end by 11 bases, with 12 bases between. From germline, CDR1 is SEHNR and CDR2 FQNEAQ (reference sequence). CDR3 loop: CASSRKVPELFF. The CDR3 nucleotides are TGTGCCAGCAGCCGAAAGGTTCCTGAGCTGTTTTTT.

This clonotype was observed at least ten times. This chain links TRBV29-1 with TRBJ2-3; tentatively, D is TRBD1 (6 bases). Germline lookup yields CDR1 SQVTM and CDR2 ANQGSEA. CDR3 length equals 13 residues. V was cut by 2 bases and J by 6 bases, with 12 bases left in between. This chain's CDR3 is CSVEPAGADTQYF. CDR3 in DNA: TGCAGCGTTGAACCGGCAGGGGCGGATACGCAGTATTTT.